The 2 T cell receptor beta chains below all came from one sample that was sequenced in a study of blood T cell repertoires in COVID-19. The data were produced by immunoSEQ multiplex PCR, yet TCRdb's version contains in-frame clones alone and is incomplete. This sample yields over 120,000 clones, of which 70% to 90% are seen a single time; 1.8% belongs to the top ten. The source material was peripheral blood. The receptors come from a man between 65 and 80 years old with acute or convalescent COVID-19.

A single count supports this clone. The V and J genes are TRBV29-1 and TRBJ2-7; D may be TRBD1 (6 bases). The germline V gene encodes CDR1 SQVTM and CDR2 ANQGSEA. The ends were cut back, 4 bases at V and 1 base at J, with 8 bases in the middle. The CDR3 is 12 residues long. The CDR3 sequence: CSVGTESYEQYF. DNA for the CDR3: TGCAGCGTTGGGACAGAGTCCTACGAGCAGTACTTC.

The V gene is TRBV10-3, the J gene TRBJ1-2; tentative D call: TRBD1 (6 bases). V dropped 0 bases and J dropped 8 bases, with 22 bases sitting between them. This CDR3 has 17 amino acids. Per the germline V gene, CDR1 is ENHRY and CDR2 is SYGVKD. The chain's CDR3 is CAISESTNVGGRRGYTF. The CDR3 DNA reads as TGTGCCATCAGTGAGTCGACGAACGTCGGGGGGCGAAGAGGCTACACCTTC.